These 24 T cell receptor beta chains were all obtained from the same sample, sequenced in a study of CD8 T cells in ankylosing spondylitis. The study, taken as a whole, reports: There was a TCR beta motif, made of fewer than 10 highly homologous variants, that appeared characteristic of ankylosing spondylitis blood.

Their target antigens are unknown. TCRdb reanalysed the 5' RACE reads using MiXCR and keeps one entry per CDR3 protein. Of over 600,000 distinct CDR3 sequences listed, roughly 20% are singletons. What was sequenced was blood, either unsorted or a sorted T cell fraction (not recorded which). These TCRs come from a male donor with ankylosing spondylitis.

This clonotype has more than one count but fewer than ten. The V gene is TRBV7-9, the J gene TRBJ2-5; 8 positions match TRBD2. The CDR3 covers 16 residues. Germline CDR1 SEHNR, CDR2 FQNEAQ (reference sequence). V lost 4 bases and J lost 4; bases outside the gene matches: 11. The CDR3 loop is CASSYPLEAGVETQYF. The DNA of the CDR3 is TGTGCCAGCAGCTACCCCCTAGAAGCGGGGGTAGAGACCCAGTACTTC.

The rearrangement uses TRBV12-3 or TRBV12-4 and TRBJ2-2; 7 nucleotides agree with TRBD1. Unmatched junction bases numbered 15, after V lost 8 bases and J lost 0 bases. The CDR3 spans 18 residues. CDR3 bases: TGTGCCAGCGGAAGACAGGGCGGCGTCGGACCGAACACCGGGGAGCTGTTTTTT. It is translated as CASGRQGGVGPNTGELFF.

CDR3 sequence: CASRYTASTDTQYF. CDR3 nucleotides: TGTGCCAGCAGGTACACGGCCAGCACAGATACGCAGTATTTT. J is TRBJ2-3 and V is TRBV7-9, with D unresolved. The V end lost 6 bases, the J end lost 0 bases, and 10 bases lay between the germline ends. This CDR3 has 14 amino acids. The germline V gene encodes CDR1 SEHNR and CDR2 FQNEAQ (reference sequence). The full variable domain, with the rest looked up from reference TRBV7-9 and TRBJ2-3, is DTGVSQNPRHKITKRGQNVTFRCDPISEHNRLYWYRQTLGQGPEFLTYFQNEAQLEKSRLLSDRFSAERPKGSFSTLEIQRTEQGDSAMYLCASRYTASTDTQYFGPGTRLTVL.

This clonotype was picked up a small number of times. The chain joins TRBV11-2 to TRBJ1-1; maybe TRBD1 (6 bases). The CDR3 covers 15 residues. Trimming took 1 base from V and 5 from J, leaving 14 bases between them. CDR1 and CDR2 from the germline V gene are SGHAT and FQNNGV. The CDR3 is CASSLGDTWGTEAFF. The CDR3 DNA sequence: TGTGCCAGCAGCTTAGGGGACACTTGGGGGACTGAAGCTTTCTTT.

This chain links TRBV7-2 with TRBJ1-2; D may be TRBD1 (6 bases). V was trimmed by 6 bases and J by 0 bases, leaving 14 bases between them. CDR1 is SGHTA and CDR2 is FQGNSA in the germline V gene. The CDR3 runs to 15 residues. The CDR3 region has the DNA TGTGCCAGCAGATATCTACAGGGAGCTAACTATGGCTACACCTTC. This gives the protein CASRYLQGANYGYTF.

About this clonotype itself: A much larger clone differs from this one at a single base, so this may be a read error. The J gene is TRBJ1-2, the V gene TRBV12-3 or TRBV12-4, with 8 bases lining up with TRBD1. J was trimmed by 7 bases and V by 7 bases; bases with no gene match: 11. The CDR3 sequence is 14 residues long. The CDR3 protein is CASIFTGGVSGYTF. CDR3 sequence (DNA): TGTGCCAGCATCTTCACAGGGGGTGTTAGTGGCTACACCTTC.

This clonotype was detected a few times. The chain combines TRBV12-3 or TRBV12-4 with TRBJ2-1; tentative D call: TRBD2 (6 bases). The CDR3 consists of 15 residues. Deletions cut 4 bases from V and 2 bases from J, with 12 bases between. The DNA of the CDR3 is TGTGCCAGCAGTTCCCTAGCGCCCACCTACAATGAGCAGTTCTTC. Its protein product is CASSSLAPTYNEQFF.

A few counts support this clonotype. The rearrangement uses TRBV7-2 and TRBJ1-2; the D gene is possibly TRBD1 (6 bases). Trimming took off 2 bases at V and 4 bases at J, with 11 bases between the two ends. The CDR3 is made up of 14 amino acids. Germline lookup yields CDR1 SGHTA and CDR2 FQGNSA. CDR3 bases: TGTGCCAGCAGCTTACTTCCGACAGGCTATGGCTACACCTTC. Its translation is CASSLLPTGYGYTF.

J is TRBJ2-1 and V is TRBV20-1, with D possibly being TRBD2 (5 bases). Germline V gives CDR1 DFQATT, CDR2 SNEGSKA (reference sequence). V lost 0 bases and J 7 bases, leaving 22 bases between the germline ends. This CDR3 spans 17 amino acids. The CDR3 bases are TGCAGTGCTAGAGACTCATATCACACCGCGGGTGATAATGAGCAGTTCTTC. Translation gives CSARDSYHTAGDNEQFF.

The chain employs TRBV6-1 and TRBJ2-3, with D maybe TRBD1 (6 bases). The V and J ends lost 7 bases and 0 bases respectively, with 11 bases between them. This CDR3 contains 14 residues. The germline gives CDR1 MNHNS, CDR2 SASEGT. CDR3 sequence: CASIWTASTDTQYF. The CDR3 DNA sequence: TGTGCCAGCATCTGGACAGCTAGCACAGATACGCAGTATTTT.

This clonotype was seen more than once but under ten times. The chain joins TRBV12-3 or TRBV12-4 to TRBJ2-3; D is unresolved. V shed 6 bases and J shed 0 bases, with 7 bases lying between them. This CDR3 has 13 residues. CDR3 sequence reads: CASRQSSTDTQYF. DNA of the CDR3: TGTGCCAGCAGACAGTCAAGCACAGATACGCAGTATTTT.

This clonotype was observed a handful of times. The rearrangement links TRBV29-1 to TRBJ2-2; the match to TRBD2 covers 7 bases. The V gene's germline CDR1 is SQVTM and CDR2 ANQGSEA. The CDR3 is 14 residues long. V lost 7 bases to trimming and J lost 0 bases; unmatched junction nucleotides: 5. The CDR3 DNA is TGCAGCGGAAAGCGGGGTTCGAACACCGGGGAGCTGTTTTTT. As protein: CSGKRGSNTGELFF.

This clonotype has a handful of counts. The chain is built from TRBV11-2 and TRBJ2-7; D tentatively reads TRBD1 or TRBD2 (5 bases each). CDR3 length equals 13 residues. Per the germline V gene, CDR1 is SGHAT and CDR2 is FQNNGV. V lost 3 bases and J 7 bases, leaving 13 bases between the germline ends. DNA of the CDR3: TGTGCCAGCAGCTTTTCCTCCGGGGCTGAGCAGTACTTC. Protein product: CASSFSSGAEQYF.

This clonotype was counted many times. The gene calls are TRBV7-8 and TRBJ2-7; D is perhaps TRBD1 (5 bases). Trimming removed 5 bases at V and 1 base at J, with 15 bases between. CDR3 length: 15 residues. From germline, CDR1 is SGHVS and CDR2 FQNEAQ. The CDR3 sequence is CASSVGQGGSYEQYF. CDR3 DNA sequence: TGTGCCAGCAGCGTGGGGCAGGGTGGATCCTACGAGCAGTACTTC. The full variable domain, its missing parts supplied by reference TRBV7-8 and TRBJ2-7, is GAGVSQSPRYKVAKRGQDVALRCDPISGHVSLFWYQQALGQGPEFLTYFQNEAQLDKSGLPSDRFFAERPEGSVSTLKIQRTQQEDSAVYLCASSVGQGGSYEQYFGPGTRLTVT.

The J gene is TRBJ1-1, the V gene TRBV12-3 or TRBV12-4; 9 positions match TRBD1. Trimming at V came to 6 bases and at J to 1 base, leaving 9 bases not matched to a gene. The CDR3 runs to 16 residues. CDR3 sequence reads: CASRRQGGGSNTEAFF. CDR3 DNA: TGTGCCAGCAGGAGACAGGGGGGAGGATCGAACACTGAAGCTTTCTTT.

This clonotype was detected many times. The CDR3 loop is CASSLAVGPLYEQYF. The CDR3, as DNA: TGTGCCAGCAGCTTAGCTGTGGGTCCGCTCTACGAGCAGTACTTC. V is TRBV7-8 and J is TRBJ2-7; no firm D call. The V gene lost 0 bases and the J gene lost 3 bases, with 12 bases spanning the gap. The CDR3 covers 15 residues. Per the germline V gene, CDR1 is SGHVS and CDR2 is FQNEAQ.

V is TRBV5-1 and J is TRBJ2-3; 7 bases are shared with TRBD2. The V segment lost 0 bases and the J segment 2 bases; nucleotides outside the gene matches: 9. The CDR3 loop spans 17 amino acids. The germline gives CDR1 SGHRS, CDR2 YFSETQ. The CDR3 sequence: CASSLATASGPTDTQYF. The DNA of the CDR3 is TGCGCCAGCAGCTTGGCCACAGCTAGCGGACCCACAGATACGCAGTATTTT.

The chain has TRBV29-1 and TRBJ2-1, with D perhaps matching TRBD1 (6 bases). The CDR3 is 11 residues long. The germline V gene encodes CDR1 SQVTM and CDR2 ANQGSEA. CDR3 sequence (DNA): TGCAGTAATGAAGGGGGCAATGAGCAGTTCTTC. Its protein product is CSNEGGNEQFF.

The sample holds a few counts of this clonotype. For the CDR3, the DNA is TGCAGTGCAAGGGACAGCCACCGAGCTAACTATGGCTACACCTTC. It codes for CSARDSHRANYGYTF. The chain links TRBV20-1 to TRBJ1-2, with 7 positions matching TRBD1. CDR3 length: 15 residues. The J segment lost 0 bases and the V segment lost 6 bases, leaving 10 bases of the junction unmatched. Germline V CDR1 and CDR2: DFQATT, SNEGSKA (reference sequence).

This clonotype was counted between two and nine times. The chain recombines TRBV11-1 with TRBJ2-3; 9 bases are shared with TRBD1. The junction had 13 bases not matched to a gene; V was cut back by 4 bases and J by 8 bases. The CDR3 is 16 residues long. CDR1 is SGHAT, CDR2 FQDESV, per germline (reference sequence). CDR3 coding DNA: TGTGCCAGCAGCTCTCCCCTGGGACAGGGACATGCTACGCAGTATTTT. It encodes CASSSPLGQGHATQYF.

This clonotype was counted a few times. V and J are TRBV7-9 and TRBJ2-1; TRBD2 is a possible D gene (6 bases). Germline loops: CDR1 SEHNR, CDR2 FQNEAQ (reference sequence). The V gene lost 1 base and the J gene lost 8 bases, with 9 bases spanning the gap. The length of the CDR3 is 13 residues. Written as DNA, the CDR3 is TGTGCCAGCAGCTTAGTTTCGGGGGATGAGCAGTTCTTC. This codes for CASSLVSGDEQFF. Full variable domain (remainder filled in from reference TRBV7-9 and TRBJ2-1): DTGVSQNPRHKITKRGQNVTFRCDPISEHNRLYWYRQTLGQGPEFLTYFQNEAQLEKSRLLSDRFSAERPKGSFSTLEIQRTEQGDSAMYLCASSLVSGDEQFFGPGTRLTVL.

The CDR3 nucleotides are TGCGCCAGCAGCCAAGAATCGAGGGCTTATTACAATGAGCAGTTCTTC. Protein sequence: CASSQESRAYYNEQFF. This chain joins TRBV4-1 and TRBJ2-1; a weak D match, TRBD2 (5 bases). There are 16 residues in the CDR3. V lost 0 bases and J lost 4, with 13 bases in between. The germline gives CDR1 MGHRA, CDR2 YSYEKL.

CDR3 in DNA: TGTGCCAGTTCCCTAGCGGGAGGAGATGAGACCCAGTACTTC. Its protein product is CASSLAGGDETQYF. The V and J genes are TRBV25-1 and TRBJ2-5, with 11 nucleotides matching TRBD2. Trimming took 9 bases from V and 5 from J; bases not matched to a gene: 8. The germline V gene encodes CDR1 MGHDK and CDR2 SYGVNS. This CDR3 comprises 14 residues.

The chain couples TRBV5-4 to TRBJ2-1; the D is unclear. Germline CDR1 is SGHNT and CDR2 is YYREEE (reference sequence). The length of the CDR3 is 16 residues. Trimming took off 3 bases at V and 1 base at J, with 14 bases between the two ends. CDR3 DNA sequence: TGTGCCAGCAGCTCCCACCTCTCCACTTCCTACAATGAGCAGTTCTTC. Its translation is CASSSHLSTSYNEQFF.